This T cell receptor beta chain originates from a study of cytotoxic CD8 clonotypes in ibrutinib-treated CLL (dated by TCRdb to the early 2020s). About the investigation overall: The cohort included around 16 treatment-naive and some twelve relapsed/refractory patients; 17 to 18 were IGHV unmutated. Partial responses were observed in approximately 24 patients and complete responses in 2; after a median follow-up of around 64 months, remission was maintained in approximately 14 patients and progression was observed in approximately twelve. Response samples were taken after a median of roughly eleven months on treatment, ranging from roughly 6 to 36 months. On average, each sample yielded 255,043 productive templates and around 100,000 productive rearrangements. Longitudinal samples were obtainable from about 30% of the 86 participants in the trial. Cryopreserved peripheral blood mononuclear cells were obtained prior to treatment, at the time of response, and at either disease progression or sustained remission.

On a MiSeq, deep resolution sequencing aimed for a depth between 1 in 1 million and 1 in 200,000 T cells, with each clonotype covered approximately 10x on average. The immunoSEQ hsTCRB Kit was used to generate TCR beta libraries. In the paper's pipeline: Data were analyzed with ImmunoSEQ Data Assistant and ImmunoSEQ Analyzer, with V, D and J genes assigned per IMGT definitions. Clonality, which ranges from 0 to 1, was calculated as one minus the normalized Shannon entropy of productive rearrangement frequencies. Only overrepresented clonotypes making up at least 0.05% of each patient's repertoire were included in the public clonotype analysis. Repertoires from thirteen age-matched healthy donors in immuneACCESS were used as clonality controls. Drawn from immuneACCESS, this table holds only the in-frame rearrangements with V and J called that TCRdb kept. Clones are partly lost; checked studies trace under half to an unresolved V gene and leave the rest unexplained. V and J calls and clone size are given by that table; D and trimming were obtained from the DNA. Within this sample are a few thousand clones, with around 83% of them counted one time only. The ten largest clones take up 21% of the sample.

The CDR3 covers 14 residues, taking in both the cysteine and the phenylalanine. Just the 42-base CDR3 DNA is kept, in frame starting at base 1. For TCR beta library preparation, approximately 2 micrograms of genomic DNA were extracted from the cryopreserved PBMCs. Longitudinal blood samples from CLL patients on ibrutinib monotherapy were analyzed using high-throughput TCR beta sequencing. The patients took part in an open-label, single-center phase 2 trial of ibrutinib monotherapy. Results the study describes overall, beyond this receptor: Public clonotypes were rare and either contracted or stayed stable during treatment, and the rise in clonality at ibrutinib response reflected the expansion of private clonotypes. Clonality rose at ibrutinib response, remained stable during sustained remission, and dropped back toward baseline at progression. Baseline clonality was found to be higher than that of age-matched healthy donors and was strongly correlated with circulating CD8+ T-cell counts. Sampling times were not matched between patients in sustained remission and patients whose disease was progressing, and lymph node repertoires were not examined.

On this clone: Its binding antigen is unknown. The input lacks base qualities; no much larger clone sits a single base away.

This sequence was found in a human donor with chronic lymphocytic leukemia. The sequences come from PBMCs, collected before ibrutinib treatment. The V gene is TRBV21-1 and the J gene is TRBJ2-3. TRBV21-1 is classified as a pseudogene. CDR3 loop: CASSKEDRTDTQYF. The nucleotide sequence is TGTGCCAGCAGCAAAGAAGACCGCACAGATACGCAGTATTTT.